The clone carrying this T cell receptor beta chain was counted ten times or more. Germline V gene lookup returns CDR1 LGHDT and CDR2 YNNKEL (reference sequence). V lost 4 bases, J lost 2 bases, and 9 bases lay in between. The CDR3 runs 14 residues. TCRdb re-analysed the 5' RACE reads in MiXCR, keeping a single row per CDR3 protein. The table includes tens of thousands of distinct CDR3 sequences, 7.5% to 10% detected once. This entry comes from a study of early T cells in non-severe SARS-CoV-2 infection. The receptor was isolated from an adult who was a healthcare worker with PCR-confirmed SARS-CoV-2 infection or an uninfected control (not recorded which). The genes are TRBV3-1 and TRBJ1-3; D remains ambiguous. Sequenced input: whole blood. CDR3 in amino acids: CASSPNGAGNTIYF. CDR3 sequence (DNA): TGTGCCAGCAGCCCCAACGGGGCTGGAAACACCATATATTTT.